Presented here are 8 T cell receptor beta chains from one specimen sequenced in a study of tumor-infiltrating lymphocytes in primary liver carcinoma. Scientists recovered RNA and DNA together from approximately 20-30 mg of unsorted bulk tissue. From around 520 ng of total RNA, TCR beta-specific cDNA was reverse-transcribed using a constant-region primer. Libraries covering TCR beta were generated through three nested multiplex PCR rounds (using a slightly modified ARM-PCR). The first two PCR rounds used TRBV1-TRBV30 forward primers with a C-beta reverse primer, about 10 cycles each. Each CDR3 protein gets one entry after TCRdb re-called the multiplex PCR reads with MiXCR. Among about 78,000 distinct CDR3 sequences listed, over 60% were seen once. The sample consisted of liver tumor tissue from sampling region 4. Subset specified: tumor region T4, right-lateral pole. The origin of the receptors is a man between 35 and 55 years old with primary liver carcinoma and hepatitis B virus infection.

Concerning this clonotype itself: The junction departs from the called germline gene at one end, perhaps through a read error. The chain employs TRBV4-1 and TRBJ1-4; D not resolved. CDR3 length equals 16 residues. Germline V CDR1 and CDR2: MGHRA, YSYEKL. CDR3 in amino acids: CASSQVPWETNEKLFF. The CDR3 bases are TGCGCCAGCAGCCAAGTCCCCTGGGAAACTAATGAAAAACTGTTTTTC.

This clonotype was seen ten or more times. The rearrangement links TRBV12-3 or TRBV12-4 to TRBJ1-4; 8 bases are a match to TRBD1. CDR3 length: 15 amino acids. Losses at the gene ends were 3 bases for V and 8 bases for J; bases not matched to a gene: 8. The CDR3 coding sequence is TGTGCCAGCAGTTTGACAGGGGTCGACCCCGAAAAACTGTTTTTT. Its protein is CASSLTGVDPEKLFF.

This clonotype has only one observation. The V gene is TRBV5-6, the J gene TRBJ2-3; 7 nucleotides match TRBD2. V gave up 3 bases and J gave up 1 base; unmatched junction bases: 29. CDR3 size: 23 residues. The germline gives CDR1 SGHDT, CDR2 YYEEEE. The CDR3 DNA reads TGTGCCAGCAGCTCCATCCTCTGGACACTTCGCAGCGGGATGGGTAGGGGCACAGATACGCAGTATTTT. Its protein product is CASSSILWTLRSGMGRGTDTQYF.

This clonotype was seen more than once but under ten times. The chain uses TRBV2 and TRBJ1-5, with D uncertain. This CDR3 is 16 amino acids long. Trimming cost V 5 bases and J 4 bases, with 18 bases left between them. Germline V gene sequence: CDR1 SNHLY, CDR2 FYNNEI. The CDR3 region is CASSYRAPGNNQPQHF. The CDR3 bases are TGTGCCAGCAGTTATCGGGCCCCGGGTAATAATCAGCCCCAGCATTTT.

Details on this clonotype: The junction departs from the called germline gene at one end, perhaps through a read error. The J gene is TRBJ2-7, the V gene TRBV4-1, with a possible D match to TRBD1 (6 bases). Germline assignment: CDR1 MGHRA and CDR2 YSYEKL. The CDR3 has 13 residues. The CDR3 DNA reads as TGCGCCAGTAGCCAAGGGGGACACTACGGGCAGTACTTC. It is translated as CASSQGGHYGQYF.

This clonotype was counted many times. The V call is TRBV4-2, the J call TRBJ2-4, with 7 bases that match TRBD1. Germline CDR1 reads LGHNA; CDR2 reads YNFKEQ. The CDR3 contains 18 residues. V was pared by 0 bases and J by 1 base, with 9 bases of the junction left unmatched. The CDR3, as DNA: TGTGCCAGCAGCCAAGAGTTTACCCCGACAGGGGCCAAAAACATTCAGTACTTC. Amino acid sequence: CASSQEFTPTGAKNIQYF.

For this clonotype: A much larger clone differs by one base, so this may be a read error. The rearrangement links TRBV7-9 to TRBJ2-1, with TRBD2 identical over 10 bases. V lost 5 bases and J lost 9; bases outside the gene matches: 10. This CDR3 comprises 15 residues. Germline V lookup: CDR1 SEHNR, CDR2 FQNEAQ (reference sequence). CDR3 in amino acids: CASSPRTSGVSEQFF. The CDR3 DNA follows: TGTGCCAGCAGCCCTAGGACTAGCGGAGTCAGTGAGCAGTTCTTC.

This clonotype was observed at least ten times. The CDR3 sequence is CASSLGAGGSDTQYF. CDR3 coding DNA: TGTGCCAGCAGTTTAGGTGCGGGAGGCTCAGATACGCAGTATTTT. The V and J genes are TRBV12-3 or TRBV12-4 and TRBJ2-3; 8 positions match TRBD2. This CDR3 region has 15 residues. The ends lost 1 base at V and 4 bases at J; junction bases unmatched: 4.